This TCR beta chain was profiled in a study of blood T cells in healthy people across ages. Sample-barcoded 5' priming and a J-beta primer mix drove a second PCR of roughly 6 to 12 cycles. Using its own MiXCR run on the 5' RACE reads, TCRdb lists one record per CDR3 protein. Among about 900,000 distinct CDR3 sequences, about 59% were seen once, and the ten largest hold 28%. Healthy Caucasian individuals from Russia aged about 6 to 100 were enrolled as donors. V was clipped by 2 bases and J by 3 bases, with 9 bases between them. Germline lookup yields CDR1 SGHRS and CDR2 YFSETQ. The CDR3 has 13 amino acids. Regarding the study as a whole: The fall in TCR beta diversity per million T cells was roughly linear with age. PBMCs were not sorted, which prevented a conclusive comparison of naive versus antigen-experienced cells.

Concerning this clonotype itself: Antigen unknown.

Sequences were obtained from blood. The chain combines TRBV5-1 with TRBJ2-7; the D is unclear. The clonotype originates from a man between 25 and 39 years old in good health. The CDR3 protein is CASSFYGYYEQYF. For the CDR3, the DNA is TGCGCCAGCAGCTTTTACGGGTACTACGAGCAGTACTTC.